This TCR beta chain was profiled in a study of shared clonotypes between healthy human individuals. The germline V gene has CDR1 SGDLS and CDR2 YYNGEE. This CDR3 has 14 residues. Trimming took off 2 bases at V and 4 bases at J, with 12 bases between the two ends. Only in-frame clones appear in the TCRdb table, and some are missing; sequencing was by immunoSEQ multiplex PCR. The sample records about 1.1 million clones, approximately 75% being singletons. The sequenced material came from memory CD4+ T cells from PBMCs. The subset: CD45RA-negative fraction. The receptor comes from a young man in good health. Some clones in this sample may be carry-over from other donors' samples. The J gene is TRBJ1-1, the V gene TRBV9; no reliable D call. CDR3 protein: CASSVWAGGTEAFF. DNA of the CDR3: TGTGCCAGCAGCGTTTGGGCGGGAGGCACTGAAGCTTTCTTT. Combining the CDR3 with reference TRBV9 and TRBJ1-1 gives the whole variable domain DSGVTQTPKHLITATGQRVTLRCSPRSGDLSVYWYQQSLDQGLQFLIQYYNGEERAKGNILERFSAQQFPDLHSELNLSSLELGDSALYFCASSVWAGGTEAFFGQGTRLTVV.